This T cell receptor (beta chain) was profiled in a study of blood T cell repertoires in COVID-19. Study in general: Material from acute and convalescent COVID-19 was sourced from the United States, Italy and Spain. The analysed material was cDNA or gDNA that came from T cells, B-cell-depleted T cells, or PBMCs.

How the authors handled the data: Nucleated cell number was recorded as an estimate derived from reference gene primer amplification. The method was immunoSEQ multiplex PCR; TCRdb's version includes in-frame clones alone and lacks a portion of them. The D gene and trimming were derived from the DNA, and the V and J assignments and clone size from that table. This table holds about 200,000 clones, more than 75% found once. V dropped 3 bases and J dropped 8; count of bases not matched to a gene: 3. CDR1 is MGHDK, CDR2 SYGVNS, per germline. There are 13 residues in the CDR3. The chain links TRBV25-1 to TRBJ1-4, with 7 bases identical to TRBD1. Sequencing was performed on peripheral blood. The clonotype originates from a man aged 35 to 55 with active or convalescent COVID-19. Here the CDR3 reads CASSEAGGEKLFF. CDR3 nucleotide sequence: TGTGCCAGCAGTGAGGCAGGGGGAGAAAAACTGTTTTTT. Filled out from reference TRBV25-1 and TRBJ1-4, the complete variable domain reads EADIYQTPRYLVIGTGKKITLECSQTMGHDKMYWYQQDPGMELHLIHYSYGVNSTEKGDLSSESTVSRIRTEHFPLTLESARPSHTSQYLCASSEAGGEKLFFGSGTQLSVL.